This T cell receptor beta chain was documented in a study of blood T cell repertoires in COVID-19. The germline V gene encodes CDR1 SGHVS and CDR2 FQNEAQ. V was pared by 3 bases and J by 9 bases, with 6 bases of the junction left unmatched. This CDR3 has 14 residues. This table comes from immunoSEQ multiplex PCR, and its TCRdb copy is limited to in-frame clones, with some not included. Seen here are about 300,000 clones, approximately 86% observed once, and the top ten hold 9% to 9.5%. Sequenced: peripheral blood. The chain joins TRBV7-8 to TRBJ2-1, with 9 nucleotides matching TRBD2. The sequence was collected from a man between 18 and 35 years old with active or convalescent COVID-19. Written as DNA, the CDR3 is TGTGCCAGCAGCTTGTTTGGCGGGGGGGCTGAGCAGTTCTTC. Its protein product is CASSLFGGGAEQFF. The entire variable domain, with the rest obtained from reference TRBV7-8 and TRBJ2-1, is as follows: GAGVSQSPRYKVAKRGQDVALRCDPISGHVSLFWYQQALGQGPEFLTYFQNEAQLDKSGLPSDRFFAERPEGSVSTLKIQRTQQEDSAVYLCASSLFGGGAEQFFGPGTRLTVL.